The 27 T cell receptor beta chains below all came from one sample that was sequenced in a study of patients and donors after allogeneic stem cell transplantation. TCRdb redid the calling of the RT-PCR reads with MiXCR, one entry per CDR3 protein. The table shows 920,000 or so distinct CDR3 sequences, with around 17% occurring only once. Material: blood, either unsorted or a sorted T cell fraction (not recorded which). The receptor source for this set is a human donor who was either an allogeneic HSCT recipient or a stem cell or donor lymphocyte infusion donor (not recorded which). It is not recorded whose cells these are; they may come from a transplant donor.

Written as DNA, the CDR3 is TGTGCCAGCTCACCACAGATTTACAGACCCAGGCTTAAAGAGACCCAGTACTTC. It codes for CASSPQIYRPRLKETQYF. The rearrangement links TRBV18 to TRBJ2-5; D remains ambiguous. Germline CDR1 and CDR2: KGHSH and LQKENI. Between the trimmed V and J ends, which lost 1 base and 3 bases, there was a span of 21 bases. The CDR3 totals 18 residues.

This clonotype appeared a single time. CDR3 region: CASSLFPERTGMGETQYF. The CDR3 DNA reads TGTGCCAGCAGTTTATTCCCTGAACGGACAGGGATGGGAGAGACCCAGTACTTC. V and J are TRBV28 and TRBJ2-5; TRBD1 agrees at 8 bases. Trimming took 1 base from V and 4 from J; bases not matched to a gene: 14. This CDR3 contains 18 residues. Germline CDR1 is MDHEN and CDR2 is SYDVKM. Full variable domain (outside the CDR3, taken from reference TRBV28 and TRBJ2-5): DVKVTQSSRYLVKRTGEKVFLECVQDMDHENMFWYRQDPGLGLRLIYFSYDVKMKEKGDIPEGYSVSREKKERFSLILESASTNQTSMYLCASSLFPERTGMGETQYFGPGTRLLVL.

In this sample, this clonotype turned up a few times. This chain joins TRBV30 and TRBJ2-1, with D unresolved. Germline V gene data show CDR1 as GTSNPN and CDR2 as SVGIG (reference sequence). CDR3 length equals 11 residues. V was trimmed by 4 bases and J by 8 bases, leaving 9 bases between them. The CDR3 DNA reads TGTGCCTGGATTCAGTGGGATGAGCAGTTCTTC. Encoded protein: CAWIQWDEQFF. Full variable domain (remainder filled in from reference TRBV30 and TRBJ2-1): SQTIHQWPATLVQPVGSPLSLECTVEGTSNPNLYWYRQAAGRGLQLLFYSVGIGQISSEVPQNLSASRPQDRQFILSSKKLLLSDSGFYLCAWIQWDEQFFGPGTRLTVL.

The V call is TRBV4-2, the J call TRBJ1-6, with D maybe TRBD1 (5 bases). The germline V gene has CDR1 LGHNA and CDR2 YNFKEQ. The CDR3 sequence is 16 residues long. Trimming took 0 bases from V and 10 from J, leaving 16 bases between them. The CDR3 sequence is CASSQDWGGVGSPLHF. CDR3 in DNA: TGTGCCAGCAGCCAAGATTGGGGGGGTGTAGGCTCACCCCTCCACTTT.

This clonotype was seen repeatedly, ten times or more. The rearrangement uses TRBV12-3 or TRBV12-4 and TRBJ1-1, with no clear D. V shed 6 bases and J shed 1 base, with 12 bases lying between them. The CDR3 is 14 amino acids. CDR3 bases: TGTGCCAGCAGCCGCGTGGGGTCGAACACTGAAGCTTTCTTT. Amino acid sequence: CASSRVGSNTEAFF.

This clonotype was seen more than once but under ten times. The chain combines TRBV20-1 with TRBJ2-5; possibly TRBD1 or TRBD2 for D (5 bases each). V was cut by 3 bases and J by 4 bases, with 12 bases left in between. Germline CDR1 reads DFQATT; CDR2 reads SNEGSKA (reference sequence). CDR3 length: 13 residues. CDR3 nucleotide sequence: TGCAGTGCTAGGGCCCGAGGGGTAGAGACCCAGTACTTC. It yields the protein CSARARGVETQYF.

The chain couples TRBV6-1 to TRBJ2-5, with TRBD2 matching 7 bases. There are 15 residues in the CDR3. Looked up from germline, CDR1 is MNHNS and CDR2 is SASEGT. J lost 5 bases, V lost 7 bases, and 13 bases had no gene match. The CDR3, as DNA: TGTGCCAGCACCCCGCGGTCCGGGGGGATGGAGACCCAGTACTTC. Protein: CASTPRSGGMETQYF.

The chain is built from TRBV7-9 and TRBJ2-2; a weak D match, TRBD1 (5 bases). From germline, CDR1 is SEHNR and CDR2 FQNEAQ (reference sequence). This CDR3 is 15 amino acids long. Trimming removed 1 base from V and 7 bases from J, with 13 bases in between. In nucleotides, the CDR3 is TGTGCCAGCAGCTTAGAAGCAGGGAAGGTCGGGGAGCTGTTTTTT. Encoded protein: CASSLEAGKVGELFF.

In its sample, this clonotype was seen a few times. CDR3 DNA: TGTGCCAGCAGCGTAGAAGGGTGGGTCACAGATACGCAGTATTTT. It is translated as CASSVEGWVTDTQYF. The chain couples TRBV9 to TRBJ2-3; D ambiguous. The CDR3 is 15 residues long. Germline V CDR1 and CDR2: SGDLS, YYNGEE. Between the trimmed V and J ends, which lost 0 bases and 2 bases, there was a span of 10 bases.

This clonotype was seen a handful of times. The chain links TRBV29-1 to TRBJ2-1; tentatively, D is TRBD2 (5 bases). Germline CDR1 and CDR2: SQVTM and ANQGSEA. The CDR3 length is 14 residues. V was pared by 6 bases and J by 0 bases, with 12 bases between. In DNA, the CDR3 is TGCAGCGTGAACGGGGTAAGCTCCTACAATGAGCAGTTCTTC. As protein: CSVNGVSSYNEQFF.

The V and J genes are TRBV5-1 and TRBJ2-3, with TRBD2 matching over 7 bases. Germline CDR1 and CDR2: SGHRS and YFSETQ. The CDR3 is made up of 16 amino acids. V lost 5 bases and J lost 3; bases outside the gene matches: 12. The CDR3 DNA reads TGCGCCAGCAGTTCATTGGGAGCGGGGAGGACAGATACGCAGTATTTT. This codes for CASSSLGAGRTDTQYF.

This chain joins TRBV9 and TRBJ1-2; D unclear. Germline loops: CDR1 SGDLS, CDR2 YYNGEE. This CDR3 comprises 14 residues. Trimming stripped 0 bases from V and 7 bases from J, with 13 bases between. CDR3 amino acids: CASSVAGVQAGYTF. The CDR3 nucleotides read TGTGCCAGCAGCGTAGCTGGGGTTCAGGCTGGCTACACCTTC.

This clonotype was recorded a few times. The gene calls are TRBV24-1 and TRBJ2-2; D tentatively reads TRBD1 or TRBD2 (5 bases each). The V gene lost 9 bases and the J gene lost 5 bases, with 18 bases spanning the gap. Germline CDR1 and CDR2: KGHDR and SFDVKD. The CDR3 contains 15 residues. CDR3: CATQGDRVPTGELFF. For the CDR3, the DNA is TGTGCCACCCAGGGAGACAGAGTACCAACCGGGGAGCTGTTTTTT.

The rearrangement links TRBV20-1 to TRBJ1-4; a possible D gene is TRBD1 (5 bases). This CDR3 region has 16 residues. Between the trimmed V and J ends, which lost 3 bases and 4 bases, there was a span of 18 bases. Looked up from germline, CDR1 is DFQATT and CDR2 is SNEGSKA (reference sequence). In DNA, the CDR3 is TGCAGTGCTAGTGTCATCCGGCAGGGAGGTAATGAAAAACTGTTTTTT. Its protein product is CSASVIRQGGNEKLFF.

The chain uses TRBV10-3 and TRBJ2-1; possible D gene TRBD2, 7 bases. This CDR3 has 12 amino acids. V was pared by 10 bases and J by 7 bases, with 14 bases between. The germline V gene has CDR1 ENHRY and CDR2 SYGVKD. CDR3 region: CATGLGTNEQFF. In nucleotides, the CDR3 is TGTGCCACCGGACTAGGGACAAATGAGCAGTTCTTC.

The chain recombines TRBV7-9 with TRBJ2-1, with D maybe TRBD2 (5 bases). The CDR3 is made up of 13 amino acids. Germline V gene data show CDR1 as SEHNR and CDR2 as FQNEAQ (reference sequence). V lost 4 bases and J lost 6, with 10 bases in between. CDR3 in DNA: TGTGCCAGCAGCTCGGACTCCAGCAATGAGCAGTTCTTC. This codes for CASSSDSSNEQFF.

This clonotype was detected only a few times. The rearrangement joins TRBV3-1 to TRBJ1-1; 8 positions match TRBD1. This CDR3 region has 15 residues. Germline CDR1 is LGHDT and CDR2 is YNNKEL (reference sequence). The J segment lost 4 bases and the V segment lost 3 bases, leaving 7 bases of the junction unmatched. CDR3 in amino acids: CASSQETGAITEAFF. Here the CDR3 DNA reads TGTGCCAGCAGCCAGGAGACAGGGGCGATCACTGAAGCTTTCTTT.

The genes are TRBV4-1 and TRBJ2-1; 8 bases fit TRBD1. Germline assignment: CDR1 MGHRA and CDR2 YSYEKL. This CDR3 comprises 16 residues. V lost 4 bases and J lost 10; bases outside the gene matches: 15. The CDR3 protein is CASSPGPDRAMREQFF. The DNA for the CDR3 is TGCGCCAGCAGCCCCGGCCCGGACAGGGCCATGCGGGAGCAGTTCTTC.

V and J are TRBV7-9 and TRBJ2-1, with D uncertain. The CDR3 is 14 residues long. Germline lookup yields CDR1 SEHNR and CDR2 FQNEAQ (reference sequence). V was cut by 5 bases and J by 5 bases, with 13 bases left in between. The CDR3 sequence is CASSRSRTDNEQFF. DNA of the CDR3: TGTGCCAGCAGCCGGTCGCGGACCGACAATGAGCAGTTCTTC.

This clonotype has just a few counts. V gene TRBV2 combines with J gene TRBJ1-5; tentative D call: TRBD1 (5 bases). Trimming took 2 bases from V and 3 from J, leaving 11 bases between them. The CDR3 is made up of 15 amino acids. Germline V gene lookup returns CDR1 SNHLY and CDR2 FYNNEI. DNA of the CDR3: TGTGCCAGCAGTGAAAGGGGTCGGTCCAATCAGCCCCAGCATTTT. Residues: CASSERGRSNQPQHF.

This clonotype was seen a handful of times. This chain links TRBV20-1 with TRBJ2-7; 15 nucleotides align to TRBD2. The germline gives CDR1 DFQATT, CDR2 SNEGSKA (reference sequence). This CDR3 contains 18 residues. V dropped 1 base and J dropped 0; count of bases not matched to a gene: 7. The CDR3 coding sequence is TGCAGTGCTAGAGTTCCCGGGACTAGCGGGAGGCCCTCCTACGAGCAGTACTTC. This gives the protein CSARVPGTSGRPSYEQYF.

V is TRBV15 and J is TRBJ2-7, with TRBD1 matching over 10 bases. V lost 1 base to trimming and J lost 6 bases; unmatched junction nucleotides: 6. CDR1 and CDR2 (germline): LNHNV, YYDKDF (reference sequence). This CDR3 spans 15 amino acids. The CDR3: CATSRGGDRGGEQYF. The CDR3 DNA is TGTGCCACCAGCAGAGGCGGGGACAGGGGTGGCGAGCAGTACTTC. Full variable domain (rest looked up from reference TRBV15 and TRBJ2-7): DAMVIQNPRYQVTQFGKPVTLSCSQTLNHNVMYWYQQKSSQAPKLLFHYYDKDFNNEADTPDNFQSRRPNTSFCFLDIRSPGLGDTAMYLCATSRGGDRGGEQYFGPGTRLTVT.

The rearrangement joins TRBV4-3 to TRBJ2-3, with 8 bases lining up with TRBD1. This CDR3 is built from 18 residues. The germline V gene has CDR1 LGHNA and CDR2 YSLEER. V shed 0 bases, J shed 3 bases, and the junction held 11 bases outside the gene matches. CDR3 sequence reads: CASSQDSTAQGATDTQYF. In DNA form, the CDR3 reads TGCGCCAGCAGCCAAGATAGTACGGCTCAGGGGGCGACAGATACGCAGTATTTT.

The rearrangement joins TRBV14 to TRBJ2-1; no definite D call. This CDR3 region has 15 residues. The germline V gene has CDR1 SGHDN and CDR2 FVKESK. Deletions cut 4 bases from V and 7 bases from J, with 17 bases between. The CDR3 reads CASSPLRPLGNEQFF. Written as DNA, the CDR3 is TGTGCCAGCAGCCCATTGAGGCCCCTGGGGAATGAGCAGTTCTTC.

With respect to this clonotype: At one of its ends the junction is not consistent with the germline gene, which may arise from a read error. The chain combines TRBV7-6 with TRBJ2-5; no definite D call. CDR3 length equals 12 residues. Germline V gene lookup returns CDR1 SGHVS and CDR2 FNYEAQ. The CDR3 nucleotides are TGTGCCAGCAGCTTACGGCTAGATCCCCAAATCTTC. Protein sequence: CASSLRLDPQIF.

The J gene is TRBJ2-1, the V gene TRBV12-3 or TRBV12-4, with 9 bases fitting TRBD2. This CDR3 spans 15 amino acids. With V trimmed by 7 bases and J by 3 bases, 7 bases remained unmatched. CDR3 nucleotides: TGTGCCAGCACGGGTGCGGGAGGGAACTACAATGAGCAGTTCTTC. It yields the protein CASTGAGGNYNEQFF.

The genes are TRBV20-1 and TRBJ2-6; D remains unclear. Trimming cost V 1 base and J 0 bases, with 10 bases left between them. CDR1 and CDR2 from the germline V gene are DFQATT and SNEGSKA (reference sequence). The CDR3 sequence is 16 residues long. The CDR3: CSARGNSNSGANVLTF. CDR3 bases: TGCAGTGCTAGAGGGAATTCAAACTCTGGGGCCAACGTCCTGACTTTC.